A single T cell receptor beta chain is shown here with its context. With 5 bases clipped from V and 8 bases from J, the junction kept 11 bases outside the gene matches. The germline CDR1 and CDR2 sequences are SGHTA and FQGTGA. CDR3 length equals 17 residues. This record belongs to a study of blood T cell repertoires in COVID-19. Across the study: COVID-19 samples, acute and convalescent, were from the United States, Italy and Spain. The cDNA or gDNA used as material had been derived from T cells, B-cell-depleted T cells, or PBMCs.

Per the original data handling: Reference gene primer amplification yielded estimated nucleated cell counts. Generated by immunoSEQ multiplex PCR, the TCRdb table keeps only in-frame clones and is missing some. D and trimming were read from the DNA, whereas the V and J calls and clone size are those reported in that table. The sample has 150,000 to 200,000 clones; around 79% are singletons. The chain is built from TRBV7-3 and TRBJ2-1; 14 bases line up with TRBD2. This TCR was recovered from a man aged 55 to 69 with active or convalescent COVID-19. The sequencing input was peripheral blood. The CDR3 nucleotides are TGTGCCAGCAGCATACTAACGACTAGCGGGAGGGTGTATGAGCAGTTCTTC. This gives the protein CASSILTTSGRVYEQFF.